Presented here are 8 T cell receptor beta chains from one specimen sequenced in a study of CD8 T cells in ankylosing spondylitis. Study conclusions and caveats: One TCR beta motif, made up of under ten highly homologous variants, appeared characteristic of ankylosing spondylitis blood.

In TCRdb, the 5' RACE reads were re-called with MiXCR into one record per CDR3 protein. The sample lists roughly 490,000 distinct CDR3 sequences, about 5.4% occurring once. These receptors have no known antigen. The source material was blood, either unsorted or a sorted T cell fraction (not recorded which). The receptor set was obtained from a male donor with ankylosing spondylitis.

This clonotype was counted many times. The chain is built from TRBV5-1 and TRBJ2-2; 8 nucleotides match TRBD1. Losses at the gene ends were 2 bases for V and 4 bases for J; bases not matched to a gene: 7. Germline CDR1 and CDR2: SGHRS and YFSETQ. CDR3 size: 16 residues. CDR3 sequence reads: CASSFDGTGGTGELFF. CDR3 sequence (DNA): TGCGCCAGCAGCTTTGACGGGACAGGTGGCACCGGGGAGCTGTTTTTT. Looking up the rest from reference TRBV5-1 and TRBJ2-2 gives the full variable domain: KAGVTQTPRYLIKTRGQQVTLSCSPISGHRSVSWYQQTPGQGLQFLFEYFSETQRNKGNFPGRFSGRQFSNSRSEMNVSTLELGDSALYLCASSFDGTGGTGELFFGEGSRLTVL.

This clonotype showed up just a few times. Its ends do not fully match the called genes, so a read error is possible. The gene calls are TRBV20-1 and TRBJ2-5, with 7 bases aligning to TRBD2. The CDR3 runs to 17 residues. The V gene's germline CDR1 is DFQATT and CDR2 SNEGSKA (reference sequence). The CDR3, as DNA: TGCTGTGCTAGAGATCAAAGGACTAGAGGGTACCAAGAGACCCAGTACTTC. This sequence encodes CCARDQRTRGYQETQYF.

This clonotype was observed at least ten times. The chain links TRBV6-5 to TRBJ1-2; the D gene is possibly TRBD1 (5 bases). Germline-derived CDR1 and CDR2 are MNHEY and SVGAGI. The V end was cut by 0 bases, the J end by 0 bases, with 8 bases between. The length of the CDR3 is 15 residues. CDR3 coding DNA: TGTGCCAGCAGTTACTCGACAGCAACTAACTATGGCTACACCTTC. This translates into CASSYSTATNYGYTF.

Many counts were recorded for this clonotype. This chain connects TRBV7-3 to TRBJ1-2; D might be TRBD1 (6 bases). The CDR3 is made up of 15 amino acids. V lost 1 base to trimming and J lost 0 bases, with 9 bases between them. Germline values: CDR1 SGHTA, CDR2 FQGTGA. The CDR3 sequence is CASSLIGGPNYGYTF. CDR3 bases: TGTGCCAGCAGCTTAATCGGGGGGCCTAACTATGGCTACACCTTC.

This clonotype was seen many times. The chain joins TRBV20-1 to TRBJ1-5; no definite D call. There are 12 residues in the CDR3. Germline values: CDR1 DFQATT, CDR2 SNEGSKA (reference sequence). The CDR3 DNA reads TGCAGCGTCATCAGTGGTAATCAGCCCCAGCATTTT. Translated: CSVISGNQPQHF.

This clonotype was detected ten times or more. The J gene is TRBJ1-1, the V gene TRBV7-9; no definite D call. The V end was cut by 5 bases, the J end by 4 bases, with 8 bases between. CDR1 and CDR2 (germline): SEHNR, FQNEAQ (reference sequence). The CDR3 has 12 amino acids. CDR3 coding DNA: TGTGCCAGCAGCCTGGACTCCACTGAAGCTTTCTTT. Its translation is CASSLDSTEAFF.

This clonotype appeared many times. J is TRBJ2-2 and V is TRBV4-3; possibly TRBD2 for D (7 bases). The V gene lost 0 bases and the J gene lost 6 bases, with 11 bases spanning the gap. This CDR3 is built from 15 residues. Germline lookup yields CDR1 LGHNA and CDR2 YSLEER. As DNA, the CDR3 is TGCGCCAGCAGCCAAGATTGGGGGGGCCCCGGGGAGCTGTTTTTT. This encodes CASSQDWGGPGELFF.

This clonotype was observed many times. The chain employs TRBV29-1 and TRBJ2-1, with D possibly matching TRBD2 (6 bases). Trimming removed 8 bases at V and 0 bases at J, with 20 bases between. The CDR3 consists of 16 residues. CDR1 is SQVTM, CDR2 ANQGSEA, per germline. The CDR3 region is CSTQIRVGSSYNEQFF. The CDR3 bases are TGCAGCACCCAAATACGAGTCGGGAGCTCCTACAATGAGCAGTTCTTC.